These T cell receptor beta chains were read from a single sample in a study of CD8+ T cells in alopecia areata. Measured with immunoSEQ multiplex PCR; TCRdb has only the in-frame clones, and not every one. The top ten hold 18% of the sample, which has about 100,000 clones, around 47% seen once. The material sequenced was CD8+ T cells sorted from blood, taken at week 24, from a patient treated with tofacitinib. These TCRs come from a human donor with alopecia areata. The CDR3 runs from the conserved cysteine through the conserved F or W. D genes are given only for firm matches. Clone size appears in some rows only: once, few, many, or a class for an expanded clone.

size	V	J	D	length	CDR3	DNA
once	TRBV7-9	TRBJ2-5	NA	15	CASSSPAETWENQYF	TGTGCCAGCAGCTCGCCAGCCGAGACATGGGAGAACCAGTACTTC
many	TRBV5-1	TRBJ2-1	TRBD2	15	CASPTTSGGTNEQFF	TGCGCCAGCCCGACGACTAGCGGGGGGACCAATGAGCAGTTCTTC
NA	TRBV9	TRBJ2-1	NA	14	CASSVGQFYNEQFF	TGTGCCAGCAGCGTAGGCCAGTTCTACAATGAGCAGTTCTTC
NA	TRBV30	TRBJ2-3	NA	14	CAWSDGAGTDTQYF	TGTGCCTGGAGTGATGGGGCGGGAACAGATACGCAGTATTTT
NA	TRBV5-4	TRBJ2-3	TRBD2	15	CASSGREAGTDTQYF	TGTGCCAGCAGCGGGAGGGAAGCTGGCACAGATACGCAGTATTTT
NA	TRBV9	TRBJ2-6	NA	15	CASSVWGSGANVLTF	TGTGCCAGCAGCGTCTGGGGCTCTGGGGCCAACGTCCTGACTTTC
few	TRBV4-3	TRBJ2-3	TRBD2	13	CASSQGGPDTQYF	TGCGCCAGCAGCCAGGGAGGGCCTGATACGCAGTATTTT
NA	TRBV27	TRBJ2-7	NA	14	CASSLRGGGHEQYF	TGTGCCAGCAGTTTGCGGGGAGGGGGACACGAGCAGTACTTC
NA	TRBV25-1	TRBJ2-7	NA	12	CASSFGGYEQYF	TGTGCCAGCAGTTTCGGCGGTTACGAGCAGTACTTC
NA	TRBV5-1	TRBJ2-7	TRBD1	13	CASSYGTGVEQYF	TGCGCCAGCAGCTACGGGACAGGGGTCGAGCAGTACTTC
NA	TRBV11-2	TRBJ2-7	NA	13	CASSSAGALEQYF	TGTGCCAGCAGCTCGGCGGGGGCCCTCGAGCAGTACTTC
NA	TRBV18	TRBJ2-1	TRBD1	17	CASSPPWGQGESNEQFF	TGTGCCAGCTCACCACCGTGGGGACAGGGGGAATCCAATGAGCAGTTCTTC
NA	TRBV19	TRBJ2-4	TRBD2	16	CASSILAGDRENIQYF	TGTGCCAGTAGTATTCTAGCGGGAGATCGGGAAAACATTCAGTACTTC
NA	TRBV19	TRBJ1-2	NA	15	CASSIGQALTHGYTF	TGTGCCAGTAGTATAGGACAGGCCCTGACTCATGGCTACACCTTC
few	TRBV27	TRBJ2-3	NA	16	CASSPIPGLSTDTQYF	TGTGCCAGCAGTCCTATTCCGGGCCTGTCCACAGATACGCAGTATTTT
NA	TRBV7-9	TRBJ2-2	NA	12	CASNENTGELFF	TGTGCCAGCAACGAAAACACCGGGGAGCTGTTTTTT
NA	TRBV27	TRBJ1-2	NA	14	CASRLLGFDYGYTF	TGTGCCAGCAGACTCTTGGGGTTTGATTATGGCTACACCTTC
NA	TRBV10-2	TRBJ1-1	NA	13	CASRDEPNTEAFF	TGCGCCAGCAGGGATGAACCCAACACTGAAGCTTTCTTT
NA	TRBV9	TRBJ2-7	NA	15	CASSVEGAGVGEQYF	TGTGCCAGCAGCGTAGAAGGAGCCGGAGTAGGAGAGCAGTACTTC
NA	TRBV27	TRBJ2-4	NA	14	CASSFIGELNIQYF	TGTGCCAGCAGTTTCATTGGGGAACTAAACATTCAGTACTTC
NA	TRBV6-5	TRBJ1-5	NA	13	CASSEGFRQPQHF	TGTGCCAGCAGTGAAGGGTTTCGTCAGCCCCAGCATTTT
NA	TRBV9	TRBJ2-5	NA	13	CASSVEPTETQYF	TGTGCCAGCAGCGTAGAGCCCACAGAGACCCAGTACTTC
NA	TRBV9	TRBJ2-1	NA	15	CASSYRVGLRNEQFF	TGTGCCAGCTCGTACAGGGTGGGCCTGAGGAATGAGCAGTTCTTC
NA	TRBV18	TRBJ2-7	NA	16	CASSPGQSRPVYEQYF	TGTGCCAGCTCACCAGGACAGTCGAGGCCCGTCTACGAGCAGTACTTC
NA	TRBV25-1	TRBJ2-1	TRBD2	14	CASSEYSGGRSMLF	TGTGCCAGCAGTGAATACTCCGGCGGGAGAAGTATGCTCTTC
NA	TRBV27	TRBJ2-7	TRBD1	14	CASSLDRGTYEQYF	TGTGCCAGCAGCTTGGACAGGGGGACCTACGAGCAGTACTTC
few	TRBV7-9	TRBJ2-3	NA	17	CASSRALDYDSTDTQYF	TGTGCCAGCAGCCGAGCCTTGGACTACGATAGCACAGATACGCAGTATTTT
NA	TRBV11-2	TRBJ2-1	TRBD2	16	CASSFGLGELYNEQFF	TGTGCCAGCAGCTTCGGACTAGGGGAACTCTACAATGAGCAGTTCTTC
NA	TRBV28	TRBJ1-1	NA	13	CASSLTLNTEAFF	TGTGCCAGCAGTTTAACACTGAACACTGAAGCTTTCTTT
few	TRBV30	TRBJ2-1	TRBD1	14	CAWSIGQGTYEQFF	TGTGCCTGGAGCATCGGACAGGGGACCTATGAGCAGTTCTTC
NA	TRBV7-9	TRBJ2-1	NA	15	CASSFKDGYYNEQFF	TGTGCCAGCAGCTTTAAGGACGGATACTACAATGAGCAGTTCTTC
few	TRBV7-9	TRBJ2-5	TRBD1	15	CASSLADRGGETQYF	TGTGCCAGCAGCTTAGCAGACAGGGGAGGAGAGACCCAGTACTTC
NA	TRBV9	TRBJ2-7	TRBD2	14	CASSVGLADYEQYF	TGTGCCAGCAGCGTAGGACTAGCGGACTACGAGCAGTACTTC
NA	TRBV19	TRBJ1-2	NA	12	CASRGGVYGYTF	TGTGCCAGTCGTGGGGGAGTCTATGGCTACACCTTC
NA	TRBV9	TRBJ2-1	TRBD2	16	CASSPRGGFEYNEQFF	TGTGCCAGCAGCCCCCGGGGGGGATTTGAATACAATGAGCAGTTCTTC
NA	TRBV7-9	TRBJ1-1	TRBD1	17	CASSFLPEGQGNTEAFF	TGTGCCAGCAGCTTCTTACCCGAAGGACAGGGAAACACTGAAGCTTTCTTT
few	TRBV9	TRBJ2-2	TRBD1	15	CASSAGTGYTGELFF	TGTGCCAGCAGCGCCGGGACAGGATACACCGGGGAGCTGTTTTTT
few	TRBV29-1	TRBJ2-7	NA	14	CSVQDRRNTYEQYF	TGCAGCGTGCAAGACAGGCGGAATACCTACGAGCAGTACTTC
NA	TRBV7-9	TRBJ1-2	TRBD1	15	CASSKATGANYGYTF	TGTGCCAGCAGTAAAGCGACAGGGGCAAACTATGGCTACACCTTC
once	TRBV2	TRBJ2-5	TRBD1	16	CASRYPGTGAKETQYF	TGTGCCAGCAGATACCCCGGGACAGGGGCCAAAGAGACCCAGTACTTC
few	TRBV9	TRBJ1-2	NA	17	CASSASQVASGLYGYTF	TGTGCCAGCAGCGCCTCACAGGTCGCCTCTGGCCTTTATGGCTACACCTTC
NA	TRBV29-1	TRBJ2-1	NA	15	CSVEASTGTGDEQFF	TGCAGCGTTGAAGCGTCCACGGGCACGGGGGATGAGCAGTTCTTC
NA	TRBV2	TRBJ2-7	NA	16	CASSGLLSVSAYEQYF	TGTGCCAGCAGTGGTTTGTTATCGGTATCCGCCTACGAGCAGTACTTC
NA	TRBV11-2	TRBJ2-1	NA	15	CASSRTDWDSDEQFF	TGTGCCAGCAGCCGAACGGATTGGGACTCGGATGAGCAGTTCTTC
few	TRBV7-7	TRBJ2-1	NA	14	CASSPSWGHNEQFF	TGTGCTAGCAGCCCGTCGTGGGGCCACAATGAGCAGTTCTTC
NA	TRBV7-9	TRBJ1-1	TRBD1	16	CASTQGAPGVNTEAFF	TGTGCCAGCACGCAGGGGGCGCCCGGGGTGAACACTGAAGCTTTCTTT
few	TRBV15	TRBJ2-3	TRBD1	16	CATSREDRVHTDTQYF	TGTGCCACCAGCAGAGAAGACAGGGTCCACACAGATACGCAGTATTTT
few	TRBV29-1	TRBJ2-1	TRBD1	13	CSGTGGGYNEQFF	TGCAGCGGGACAGGGGGAGGGTACAATGAGCAGTTCTTC
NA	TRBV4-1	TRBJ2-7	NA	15	CASSQAYRRPYEQYF	TGCGCCAGCAGCCAAGCTTACAGGAGACCTTACGAGCAGTACTTC